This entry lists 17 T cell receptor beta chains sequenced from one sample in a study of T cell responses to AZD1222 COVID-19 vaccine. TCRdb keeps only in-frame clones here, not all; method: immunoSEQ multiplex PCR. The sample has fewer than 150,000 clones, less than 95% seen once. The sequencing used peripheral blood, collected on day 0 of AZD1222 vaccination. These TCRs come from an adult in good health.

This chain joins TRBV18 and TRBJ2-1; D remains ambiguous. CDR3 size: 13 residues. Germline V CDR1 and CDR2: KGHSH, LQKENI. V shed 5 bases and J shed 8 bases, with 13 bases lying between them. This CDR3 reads CASSIGADDEQFF. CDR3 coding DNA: TGTGCCAGCTCAATCGGCGCGGACGATGAGCAGTTCTTC.

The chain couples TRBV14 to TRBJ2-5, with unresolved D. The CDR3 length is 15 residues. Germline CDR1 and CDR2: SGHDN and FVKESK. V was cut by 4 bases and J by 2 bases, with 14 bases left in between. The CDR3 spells CASSLFRGAQETQYF. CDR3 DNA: TGTGCCAGCAGCCTCTTCCGAGGCGCACAAGAGACCCAGTACTTC.

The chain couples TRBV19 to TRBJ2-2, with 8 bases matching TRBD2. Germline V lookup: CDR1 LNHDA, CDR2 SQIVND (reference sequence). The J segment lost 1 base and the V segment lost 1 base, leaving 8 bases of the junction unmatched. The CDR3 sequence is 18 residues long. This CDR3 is CASSIAIRTSLNTGELFF. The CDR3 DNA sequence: TGTGCCAGTAGTATAGCGATAAGGACTAGCTTGAACACCGGGGAGCTGTTTTTT.

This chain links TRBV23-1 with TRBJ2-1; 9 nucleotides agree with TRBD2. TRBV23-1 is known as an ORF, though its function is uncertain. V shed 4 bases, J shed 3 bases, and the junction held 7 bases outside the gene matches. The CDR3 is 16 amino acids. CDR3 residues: CASSRSLAGSYNEQFF. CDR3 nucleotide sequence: TGCGCCAGCAGTCGCTCACTAGCGGGTAGCTACAATGAGCAGTTCTTC.

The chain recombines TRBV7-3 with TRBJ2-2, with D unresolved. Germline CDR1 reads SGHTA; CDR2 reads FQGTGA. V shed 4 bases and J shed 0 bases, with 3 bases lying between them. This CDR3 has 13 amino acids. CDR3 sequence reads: CASSSPNTGELFF. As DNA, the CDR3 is TGTGCCAGCAGCTCGCCGAACACCGGGGAGCTGTTTTTT.

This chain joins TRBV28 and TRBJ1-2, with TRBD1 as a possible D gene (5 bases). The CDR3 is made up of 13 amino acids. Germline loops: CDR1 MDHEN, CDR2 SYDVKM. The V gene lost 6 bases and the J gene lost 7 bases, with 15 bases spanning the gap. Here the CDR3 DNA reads TGTGCCAGCAGCCTGGGGGGGGGAGTTGGCTACACCTTC. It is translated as CASSLGGGVGYTF.

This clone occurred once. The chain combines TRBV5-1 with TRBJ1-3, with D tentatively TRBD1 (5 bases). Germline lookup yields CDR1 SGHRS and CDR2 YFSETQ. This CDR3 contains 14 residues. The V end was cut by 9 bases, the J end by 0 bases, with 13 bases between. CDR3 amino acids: CATSEGSSGNTIYF. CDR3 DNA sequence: TGCGCCACCAGTGAGGGGAGCTCTGGAAACACCATATATTTT.

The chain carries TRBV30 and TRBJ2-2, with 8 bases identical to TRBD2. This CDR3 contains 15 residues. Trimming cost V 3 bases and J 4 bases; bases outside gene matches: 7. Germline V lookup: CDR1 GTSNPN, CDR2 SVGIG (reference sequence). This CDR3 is CAWRGGLAGTGELFF. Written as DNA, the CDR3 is TGTGCCTGGAGGGGGGGTCTAGCGGGCACCGGGGAGCTGTTTTTT.

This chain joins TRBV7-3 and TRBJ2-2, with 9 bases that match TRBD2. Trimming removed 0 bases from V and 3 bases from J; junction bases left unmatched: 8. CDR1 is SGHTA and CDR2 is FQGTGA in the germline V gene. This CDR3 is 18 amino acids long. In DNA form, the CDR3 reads TGTGCCAGCAGCTTAACGGCTAGCGGGATGCTGGACACCGGGGAGCTGTTTTTT. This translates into CASSLTASGMLDTGELFF.

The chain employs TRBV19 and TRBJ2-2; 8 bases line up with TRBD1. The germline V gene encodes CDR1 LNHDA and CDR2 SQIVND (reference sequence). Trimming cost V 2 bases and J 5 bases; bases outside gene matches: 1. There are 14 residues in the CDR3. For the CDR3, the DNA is TGTGCCAGTAGTATAACAGGGGGGACCGGGGAGCTGTTTTTT. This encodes CASSITGGTGELFF.

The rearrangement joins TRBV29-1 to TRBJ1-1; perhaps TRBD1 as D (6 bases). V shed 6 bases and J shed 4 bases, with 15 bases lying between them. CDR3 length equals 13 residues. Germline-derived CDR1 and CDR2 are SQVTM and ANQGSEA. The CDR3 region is CSVLRGQLTEAFF. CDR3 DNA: TGCAGCGTCCTCCGAGGACAGCTCACTGAAGCTTTCTTT.

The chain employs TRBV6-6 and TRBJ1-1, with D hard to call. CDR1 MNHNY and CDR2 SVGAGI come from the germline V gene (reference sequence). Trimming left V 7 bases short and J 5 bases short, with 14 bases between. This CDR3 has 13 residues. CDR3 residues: CASTLLGSTEAFF. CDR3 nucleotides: TGTGCCAGCACCTTACTCGGGAGTACTGAAGCTTTCTTT.

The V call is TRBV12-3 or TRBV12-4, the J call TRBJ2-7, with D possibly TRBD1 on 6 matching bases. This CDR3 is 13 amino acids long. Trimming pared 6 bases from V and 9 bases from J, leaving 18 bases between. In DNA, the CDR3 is TGTGCCAGCAGCCTCCCTGGACAGATTGGGCAGTACTTC. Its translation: CASSLPGQIGQYF.

The CDR3 reads CASSESGRYGYTF. In nucleotides, the CDR3 is TGTGCCAGCAGCGAATCCGGACGGTATGGCTACACCTTC. The chain is built from TRBV9 and TRBJ1-2; no firm D call. The V end lost 3 bases, the J end lost 5 bases, and 11 bases lay between the germline ends. The CDR3 consists of 13 residues. Germline CDR1 SGDLS, CDR2 YYNGEE.

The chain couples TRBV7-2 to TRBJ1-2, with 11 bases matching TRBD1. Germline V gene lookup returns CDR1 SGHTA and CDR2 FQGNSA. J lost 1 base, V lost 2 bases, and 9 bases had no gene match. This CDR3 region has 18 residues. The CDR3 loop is CASSLRGTGGPINYGYTF. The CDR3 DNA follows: TGTGCCAGCAGCTTACGGGGGACAGGGGGGCCTATTAACTATGGCTACACCTTC.

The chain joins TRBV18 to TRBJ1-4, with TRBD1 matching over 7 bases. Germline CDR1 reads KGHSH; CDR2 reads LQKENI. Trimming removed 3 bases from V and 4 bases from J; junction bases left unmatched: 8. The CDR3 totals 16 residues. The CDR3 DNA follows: TGTGCCAGCTCACCTACGACAGGGTTGGATAATGAAAAACTGTTTTTT. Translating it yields CASSPTTGLDNEKLFF.

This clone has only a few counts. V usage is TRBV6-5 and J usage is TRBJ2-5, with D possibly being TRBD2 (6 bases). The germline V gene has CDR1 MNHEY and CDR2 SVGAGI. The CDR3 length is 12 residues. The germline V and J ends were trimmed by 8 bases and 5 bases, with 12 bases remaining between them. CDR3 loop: CASSPGGETQYF. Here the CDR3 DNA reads TGTGCCAGCTCCCCTGGGGGGGAGACCCAGTACTTC.